This TCR beta chain was retrieved from a study of blood T cell repertoires in COVID-19. Background on the study: Sites in the United States, Italy and Spain provided acute and convalescent COVID-19 samples. From T cells, B-cell-depleted T cells, or PBMCs came the material, which was cDNA or gDNA.

Losses at the gene ends were 8 bases for V and 6 bases for J; bases not matched to a gene: 5. The germline V gene has CDR1 MNHEY and CDR2 SVGAGI. The CDR3 is made up of 12 amino acids. Sequenced by immunoSEQ multiplex PCR; TCRdb stores in-frame clones only, minus some. This table has 300,000 to 450,000 clones, roughly 86% appearing once. What was sequenced was peripheral blood. This chain connects TRBV6-5 to TRBJ2-5, with 8 bases that match TRBD1. This clonotype was obtained from a human donor in a cohort sampled during active COVID-19. CDR3 region: CASRGQGQTQYF. The CDR3 DNA follows: TGTGCCAGCCGAGGACAGGGTCAGACCCAGTACTTC.